Listed here are 32 T cell receptor beta chains from one sample, sequenced in a study of blood T cell repertoires in COVID-19. Method: immunoSEQ multiplex PCR; TCRdb's copy keeps in-frame clones and lacks some. In the table there are roughly 420,000 clones, around nine tenths of which are singletons. Sequences were obtained from PBMCs or T cells enriched from blood (not recorded which). All receptors derive from a woman aged 25 to 39 with acute COVID-19.

V gene TRBV4-1 combines with J gene TRBJ2-2, with 12 bases fitting TRBD1. CDR3 length equals 14 residues. Germline V gene lookup returns CDR1 MGHRA and CDR2 YSYEKL. With V trimmed by 4 bases and J by 11 bases, 5 bases remained unmatched. The CDR3 region is CASSRTGTGGELFF. The CDR3 coding sequence is TGCGCCAGCAGCCGAACAGGGACAGGGGGCGAGCTGTTTTTT.

J is TRBJ2-7 and V is TRBV27; 8 positions agree with TRBD2. CDR1 is MNHEY, CDR2 SMNVEV, per germline (reference sequence). With V trimmed by 5 bases and J by 2 bases, 8 bases remained unmatched. The CDR3 runs 15 residues. CDR3 amino acids: CASSPSPGGTYEQYF. The CDR3 DNA follows: TGTGCCAGCAGTCCCTCCCCGGGGGGGACCTACGAGCAGTACTTC.

This clone was seen a few times. The V gene is TRBV5-1, the J gene TRBJ1-1, with D maybe TRBD1 (6 bases). This CDR3 has 16 amino acids. CDR1 and CDR2 (germline): SGHRS, YFSETQ. V was shortened by 0 bases and J by 3 bases, with 15 bases between the two germline ends. The DNA for the CDR3 is TGCGCCAGCAGCTTGGGGAGACCGGCAGGGGACACTGAAGCTTTCTTT. This translates into CASSLGRPAGDTEAFF.

The chain carries TRBV19 and TRBJ1-4; TRBD1 aligns across 10 bases. V dropped 5 bases and J dropped 4; count of bases not matched to a gene: 13. Germline CDR1 and CDR2: LNHDA and SQIVND (reference sequence). The CDR3 spans 18 residues. CDR3 nucleotides: TGTGCCAGTAGTGCCCGCGTGACAGGGGGCGGGAATAATGAAAAACTGTTTTTT. Its protein product is CASSARVTGGGNNEKLFF.

V usage is TRBV19 and J usage is TRBJ1-2, with TRBD1 as a possible D gene (6 bases). CDR1 LNHDA and CDR2 SQIVND come from the germline V gene (reference sequence). The V end lost 3 bases, the J end lost 8 bases, and 16 bases lay between the germline ends. The CDR3 runs to 14 residues. The CDR3 reads CASSIRLQGSGYTF. CDR3 coding DNA: TGTGCCAGTAGTATTCGGTTACAGGGTAGCGGCTACACCTTC.

This clone was counted a single time. V gene TRBV6-5 combines with J gene TRBJ1-1; D perhaps matches TRBD1 (5 bases). CDR1 and CDR2 from the germline V gene are MNHEY and SVGAGI. There are 16 residues in the CDR3. Trimming stripped 0 bases from V and 4 bases from J, with 15 bases between. In DNA form, the CDR3 reads TGTGCCAGCAGTTACTCTCAGGGTGCCGTATTCACTGAAGCTTTCTTT. It translates to CASSYSQGAVFTEAFF.

This chain links TRBV5-1 with TRBJ2-2; D possibly corresponds to TRBD2 (6 bases). The germline gives CDR1 SGHRS, CDR2 YFSETQ. The V and J ends lost 4 bases and 8 bases respectively, with 18 bases between them. This CDR3 has 15 residues. In DNA, the CDR3 is TGCGCCAGCAGCGGCGGGACGGAGGTCTTAGGGGAGCTGTTTTTT. Residues: CASSGGTEVLGELFF.

This clone was counted only a few times. Other DNA variants within this sample encode the same CDR3. The CDR3 protein is CASSRDRNTEAFF. CDR3 nucleotides: TGCGCCAGCAGCCGAGATAGGAACACTGAAGCTTTCTTT. The rearrangement joins TRBV5-1 to TRBJ1-1, with unresolved D. This CDR3 is built from 13 residues. Between the trimmed V and J ends, which lost 4 bases and 1 base, there was a span of 8 bases. Per germline, CDR1 SGHRS and CDR2 YFSETQ. Complete variable domain (other parts from reference TRBV5-1 and TRBJ1-1): KAGVTQTPRYLIKTRGQQVTLSCSPISGHRSVSWYQQTPGQGLQFLFEYFSETQRNKGNFPGRFSGRQFSNSRSEMNVSTLELGDSALYLCASSRDRNTEAFFGQGTRLTVV.

This rearrangement joins TRBV5-6 to TRBJ2-5; D gene ambiguous. CDR3 length: 14 amino acids. Germline V gives CDR1 SGHDT, CDR2 YYEEEE. V was pared by 0 bases and J by 4 bases, with 10 bases between. The CDR3 DNA sequence: TGTGCCAGCAGCTTGGACAGAGACCGAGAGACCCAGTACTTC. Amino acids: CASSLDRDRETQYF. Supplemented by reference TRBV5-6 and TRBJ2-5, the full variable domain reads DAGVTQSPTHLIKTRGQQVTLRCSPKSGHDTVSWYQQALGQGPQFIFQYYEEEERQRGNFPDRFSGHQFPNYSSELNVNALLLGDSALYLCASSLDRDRETQYFGPGTRLLVL.

The V gene is TRBV6-1, the J gene TRBJ1-2; tentative D call: TRBD1 (6 bases). The germline V and J ends were trimmed by 2 bases and 4 bases, with 14 bases remaining between them. The CDR3 loop spans 15 amino acids. Looked up from germline, CDR1 is MNHNS and CDR2 is SASEGT. The CDR3 sequence is CASSEISRGSYGYTF. CDR3 in DNA: TGTGCCAGCAGTGAAATTTCTAGGGGGTCCTATGGCTACACCTTC.

The V call is TRBV19, the J call TRBJ1-5; 8 nucleotides match TRBD1. Losses at the gene ends were 6 bases for V and 7 bases for J; bases not matched to a gene: 11. The CDR3 has 15 amino acids. The germline V gene has CDR1 LNHDA and CDR2 SQIVND (reference sequence). Written as DNA, the CDR3 is TGTGCCAGTAGGCGGACAGGGATAATTGCGCAGCCCCAGCATTTT. Its protein is CASRRTGIIAQPQHF.

Points on this clone: At one of its ends the junction is not consistent with the germline gene, which may arise from a read error. V is TRBV9 and J is TRBJ1-4; D not certain. CDR3 length: 16 amino acids. CDR1 is SGDLS and CDR2 is YYNGEE in the germline V gene. CDR3 protein: CASSVALSVTIEKLFF. For the CDR3, the DNA is TGTGCCAGCAGCGTAGCGCTCTCGGTGACTATTGAAAAACTGTTTTTT.

This clone was detected a few times. This sequence joins TRBV7-6 and TRBJ2-7; perhaps TRBD1 as D (5 bases). Per germline, CDR1 SGHVS and CDR2 FNYEAQ. With 2 bases removed from V and 5 bases from J, the gap between germline ends came to 10 bases. This CDR3 comprises 13 residues. The CDR3 sequence: CASSLIPGNEQYF. The CDR3 DNA reads TGTGCCAGCAGCTTAATCCCAGGGAACGAGCAGTACTTC.

The chain joins TRBV2 to TRBJ1-6, with D hard to call. Germline V gene lookup returns CDR1 SNHLY and CDR2 FYNNEI. The V end lost 3 bases, the J end lost 2 bases, and 5 bases lay between the germline ends. The CDR3 totals 14 residues. The CDR3 DNA reads as TGTGCCAGCAGTGACCAGGCCTATAATTCACCCCTCCACTTT. Its translation is CASSDQAYNSPLHF.

The genes are TRBV19 and TRBJ1-5; TRBD1 is a possible D gene (5 bases). The CDR3 totals 14 residues. Deletions cut 5 bases from V and 2 bases from J, with 10 bases between. Germline lookup yields CDR1 LNHDA and CDR2 SQIVND (reference sequence). The CDR3: CASSDWGGNQPQHF. The DNA of the CDR3 is TGTGCCAGTAGTGACTGGGGGGGCAATCAGCCCCAGCATTTT.

J is TRBJ1-5 and V is TRBV27, with 7 positions matching TRBD1. The CDR3 contains 17 residues. Trimming at V came to 8 bases and at J to 0 bases, leaving 13 bases not matched to a gene. Germline V gene lookup returns CDR1 MNHEY and CDR2 SMNVEV (reference sequence). CDR3 protein: CASHSVTGLYSNQPQHF. The CDR3, as DNA: TGTGCCAGCCACTCCGTGACAGGGCTTTATAGCAATCAGCCCCAGCATTTT.

The J gene is TRBJ2-1, the V gene TRBV29-1, with D tentatively TRBD1 (7 bases). Trimming stripped 6 bases from V and 8 bases from J, with 14 bases between. The CDR3 runs to 12 residues. From germline, CDR1 is SQVTM and CDR2 ANQGSEA. The CDR3 nucleotides are TGCAGCGTGATCAGGGGGGCATATGAGCAGTTCTTC. As protein: CSVIRGAYEQFF.

The genes are TRBV12-3 or TRBV12-4 and TRBJ1-1; D gene ambiguous. Trimming took 3 bases from V and 4 from J, leaving 9 bases between them. This CDR3 is 13 amino acids long. The CDR3, as DNA: TGTGCCAGCAGTTTGTTCGGGAGCACTGAAGCTTTCTTT. Amino acids: CASSLFGSTEAFF.

The chain uses TRBV27 and TRBJ2-1; 11 nucleotides agree with TRBD2. J lost 4 bases, V lost 5 bases, and 10 bases had no gene match. The germline V gene encodes CDR1 MNHEY and CDR2 SMNVEV (reference sequence). The CDR3 spans 17 residues. The CDR3 loop is CASSPSRGTSGYNEQFF. DNA for the CDR3: TGTGCCAGCAGTCCTTCGAGGGGGACTAGCGGATACAATGAGCAGTTCTTC.

The chain employs TRBV7-2 and TRBJ1-3; D ambiguous. V lost 2 bases, J lost 4 bases, and 9 bases lay in between. Germline assignment: CDR1 SGHTA and CDR2 FQGNSA. The CDR3 spans 14 residues. CDR3 sequence (DNA): TGTGCCAGCAGCTTACAGCCGGGGGGAAACACCATATATTTT. This translates into CASSLQPGGNTIYF.

The genes are TRBV4-1 and TRBJ1-3; D unresolved. V was cut by 4 bases and J by 4 bases, with 14 bases left in between. This CDR3 is built from 15 residues. Germline-derived CDR1 and CDR2 are MGHRA and YSYEKL. The CDR3 DNA follows: TGCGCCAGCAGCCTCTCGGACTTGAAGGGAAACACCATATATTTT. Translated, it gives CASSLSDLKGNTIYF.

This clone has just a few counts. This rearrangement joins TRBV5-1 to TRBJ1-1; D unclear. CDR1 is SGHRS and CDR2 is YFSETQ in the germline V gene. The CDR3 runs 14 residues. The V and J ends lost 3 bases and 1 base respectively, with 10 bases between them. The CDR3 here is CASSSPGRNTEAFF. The CDR3 DNA reads TGCGCCAGCAGCTCGCCGGGGAGGAACACTGAAGCTTTCTTT.

The chain joins TRBV6-1 to TRBJ2-7, with 7 bases fitting TRBD1. The CDR3 contains 13 residues. Germline V gene data show CDR1 as MNHNS and CDR2 as SASEGT. J gave up 2 bases and V 2 bases, and 0 bases lay outside the gene matches. The CDR3 sequence is CASSETGAYEQYF. The CDR3 DNA is TGTGCCAGCAGTGAAACAGGGGCCTACGAGCAGTACTTC.

The chain has TRBV10-3 and TRBJ1-1; perhaps TRBD1 as D (5 bases). The germline V gene has CDR1 ENHRY and CDR2 SYGVKD. V lost 3 bases and J 4 bases, leaving 9 bases between the germline ends. This CDR3 has 13 residues. CDR3 in amino acids: CAISEDSLTEAFF. Here the CDR3 DNA reads TGTGCCATCAGTGAAGACAGTCTCACTGAAGCTTTCTTT.

DNA for the CDR3: TGTGCCAGCAGTTATGGGGGACAGGGCGGAGAGCAGTACTTC. Encoded protein: CASSYGGQGGEQYF. The chain recombines TRBV6-5 with TRBJ2-7, with 9 bases matching TRBD1. V shed 3 bases and J 7 bases; nucleotides not matched to a gene: 7. The germline gives CDR1 MNHEY, CDR2 SVGAGI. The CDR3 sequence is 14 residues long.

The chain is built from TRBV29-1 and TRBJ2-1; TRBD1 agrees at 8 bases. V gave up 3 bases and J gave up 3 bases; unmatched junction bases: 4. This CDR3 comprises 14 residues. The germline V gene encodes CDR1 SQVTM and CDR2 ANQGSEA. CDR3 in DNA: TGCAGCGTTGACACCGGGACAGGCTACAATGAGCAGTTCTTC. Residues: CSVDTGTGYNEQFF.

This rearrangement joins TRBV14 to TRBJ1-1; D might be TRBD1 (5 bases). This CDR3 contains 14 residues. The V end lost 1 base, the J end lost 7 bases, and 13 bases lay between the germline ends. Germline V lookup: CDR1 SGHDN, CDR2 FVKESK. DNA for the CDR3: TGTGCCAGCAGCCAAGCAGACAGCCCATATGAAGCTTTCTTT. Translating gives CASSQADSPYEAFF. Complete variable domain (other parts from reference TRBV14 and TRBJ1-1): EAGVTQFPSHSVIEKGQTVTLRCDPISGHDNLYWYRRVMGKEIKFLLHFVKESKQDESGMPNNRFLAERTGGTYSTLKVQPAELEDSGVYFCASSQADSPYEAFFGQGTRLTVV.

The gene calls are TRBV5-6 and TRBJ2-1; D ambiguous. Germline CDR1 is SGHDT and CDR2 is YYEEEE. This CDR3 is built from 12 residues. With 4 bases removed from V and 7 bases from J, the gap between germline ends came to 9 bases. CDR3 protein: CASSRSQNEQFF. As DNA, the CDR3 is TGTGCCAGCAGCCGGAGTCAAAATGAGCAGTTCTTC.

This chain links TRBV11-3 with TRBJ2-1, with D tentatively TRBD2 (6 bases). This CDR3 comprises 14 residues. Germline V gene data show CDR1 as SGHNT and CDR2 as YENEEA. V shed 1 base and J shed 8 bases, with 12 bases lying between them. The CDR3 reads CASSLAASVDEQFF. The CDR3 DNA reads TGTGCCAGCAGCTTAGCGGCTAGCGTAGATGAGCAGTTCTTC. Looking up the rest from reference TRBV11-3 and TRBJ2-1 gives the full variable domain: EAGVVQSPRYKIIEKKQPVAFWCNPISGHNTLYWYLQNLGQGPELLIRYENEEAVDDSQLPKDRFSAERLKGVDSTLKIQPAELGDSAVYLCASSLAASVDEQFFGPGTRLTVL.

This clone was seen only once. The chain couples TRBV6-5 to TRBJ1-2; a possible D gene is TRBD1 (5 bases). The V and J ends lost 10 bases and 8 bases respectively, with 17 bases between them. The CDR3 extends over 12 amino acids. Germline values: CDR1 MNHEY, CDR2 SVGAGI. The CDR3 nucleotides read TGTGCCACCCGGGGGGGGATCCCAGGCTACACCTTC. The encoded protein is CATRGGIPGYTF.

This clone was seen more than once but under ten times. This chain connects TRBV15 to TRBJ1-2, with no clear D. This CDR3 region has 12 residues. Deletions cut 5 bases from V and 3 bases from J, with 7 bases between. CDR1 LNHNV and CDR2 YYDKDF come from the germline V gene (reference sequence). The CDR3 nucleotides are TGTGCCACCAGCTCGACTGACTATGGCTACACCTTC. Encoded protein: CATSSTDYGYTF.

This chain connects TRBV11-3 to TRBJ1-2, with D perhaps matching TRBD1 (5 bases). V lost 1 base and J lost 5, with 11 bases in between. The CDR3 has 14 amino acids. Germline assignment: CDR1 SGHNT and CDR2 YENEEA. The CDR3 coding sequence is TGTGCCAGCAGCTTAGGTCCCAGGGAATATGGCTACACCTTC. It is translated as CASSLGPREYGYTF.